A single sample gave rise to the 2 T cell receptor beta chains below, sequenced in a study of cytomegalovirus exposure and HLA in healthy donors. Repertoires were generated with immunoSEQ multiplex PCR, while TCRdb's copy carries only in-frame clones and drops some. The data hold 78,000 or so clones, with just under 95% observed a single time. Sample: PBMCs. All receptors derive from a woman aged 18-29 years in good health and CMV-seropositive.

The chain joins TRBV7-9 to TRBJ2-7, with 9 bases aligning to TRBD1. After removal of 5 bases from V and 0 bases from J, the junction contained 8 bases not matched to a gene. Germline loops: CDR1 SEHNR, CDR2 FQNEAQ (reference sequence). CDR3 length: 16 amino acids. The DNA for the CDR3 is TGTGCCAGCAGCCTTAGGACAGGGGAAATCTCCTACGAGCAGTACTTC. The encoded protein is CASSLRTGEISYEQYF.

The V call is TRBV20-1, the J call TRBJ2-7; D gene unclear. Germline CDR1 reads DFQATT; CDR2 reads SNEGSKA (reference sequence). The CDR3 is 10 residues long. Trimming stripped 5 bases from V and 8 bases from J, with 10 bases between. In nucleotides, the CDR3 is TGCAGTGCTCTACAGAATCAGCAGTACTTC. Protein product: CSALQNQQYF.